This T cell receptor (beta chain) appears in the sequencing data of a study of blood T cell repertoires in COVID-19. Study details: Researchers got acute and convalescent COVID-19 samples from the United States, Italy and Spain. PBMCs, B-cell-depleted T cells, or T cells were the source of the cDNA or gDNA that made up the material.

In the study's own analysis: From reference gene primer amplification, estimates of nucleated cell counts were derived. Sequenced by immunoSEQ multiplex PCR; TCRdb stores in-frame clones only, minus some. From that table come the V and J calls and clone size; the DNA was used to work out D and trimming. The data hold around 70,000 clones, with about 83% observed a single time. V lost 0 bases to trimming and J lost 7 bases; unmatched junction nucleotides: 8. Germline V lookup: CDR1 KGHSH, CDR2 LQKENI. The CDR3 covers 15 residues. The sequence was obtained from a man aged 70-80 years with acute or convalescent COVID-19. The rearrangement uses TRBV18 and TRBJ2-7; 8 bases match TRBD1. The specimen sequenced was peripheral blood. This CDR3 reads CASSPPGRGRGEQYF. The CDR3 DNA sequence: TGTGCCAGCTCACCACCGGGCAGGGGGCGAGGAGAGCAGTACTTC.